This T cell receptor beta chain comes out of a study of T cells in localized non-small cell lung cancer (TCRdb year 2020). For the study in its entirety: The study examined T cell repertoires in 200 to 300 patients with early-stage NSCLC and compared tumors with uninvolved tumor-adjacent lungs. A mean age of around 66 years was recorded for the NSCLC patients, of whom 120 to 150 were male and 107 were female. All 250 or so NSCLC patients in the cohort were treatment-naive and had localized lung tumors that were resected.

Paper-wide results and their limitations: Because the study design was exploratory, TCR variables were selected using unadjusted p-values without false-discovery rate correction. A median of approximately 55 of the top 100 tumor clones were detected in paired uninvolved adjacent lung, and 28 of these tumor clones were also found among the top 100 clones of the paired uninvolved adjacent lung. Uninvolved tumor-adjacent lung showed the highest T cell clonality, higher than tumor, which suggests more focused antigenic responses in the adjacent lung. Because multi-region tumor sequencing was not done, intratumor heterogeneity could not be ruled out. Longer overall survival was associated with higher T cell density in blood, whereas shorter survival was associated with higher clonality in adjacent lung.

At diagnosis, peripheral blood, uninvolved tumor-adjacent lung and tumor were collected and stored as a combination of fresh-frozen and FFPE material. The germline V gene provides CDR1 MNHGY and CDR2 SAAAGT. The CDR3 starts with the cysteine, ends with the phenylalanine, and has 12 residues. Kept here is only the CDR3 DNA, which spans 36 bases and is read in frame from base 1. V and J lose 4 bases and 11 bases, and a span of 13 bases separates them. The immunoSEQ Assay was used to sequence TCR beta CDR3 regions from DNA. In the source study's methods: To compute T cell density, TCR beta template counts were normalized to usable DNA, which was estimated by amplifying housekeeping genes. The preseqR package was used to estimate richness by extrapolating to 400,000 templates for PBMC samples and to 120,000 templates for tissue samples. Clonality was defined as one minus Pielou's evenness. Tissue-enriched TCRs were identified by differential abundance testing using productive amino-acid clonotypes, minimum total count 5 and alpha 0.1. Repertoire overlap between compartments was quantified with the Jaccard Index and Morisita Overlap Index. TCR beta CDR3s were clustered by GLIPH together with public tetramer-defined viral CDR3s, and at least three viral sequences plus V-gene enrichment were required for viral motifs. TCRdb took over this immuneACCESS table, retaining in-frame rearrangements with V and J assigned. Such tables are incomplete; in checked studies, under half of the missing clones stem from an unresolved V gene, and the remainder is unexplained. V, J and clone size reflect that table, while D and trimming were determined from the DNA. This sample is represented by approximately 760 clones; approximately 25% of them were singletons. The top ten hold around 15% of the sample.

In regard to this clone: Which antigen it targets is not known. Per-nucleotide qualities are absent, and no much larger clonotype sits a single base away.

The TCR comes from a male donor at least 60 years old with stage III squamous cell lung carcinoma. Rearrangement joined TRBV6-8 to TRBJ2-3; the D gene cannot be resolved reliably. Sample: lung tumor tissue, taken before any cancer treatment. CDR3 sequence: CASSSVGNKQYF. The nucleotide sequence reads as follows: TGTGCCAGCAGTTCCGTGGGGAATAAGCAGTATTTT.